Below, one T cell receptor (beta chain) is given with its context. Its antigen is currently unknown. Around 220 ng DNA, tens of thousands of T cell genomes, went into each sorted-subset replicate PCR. Profiled with immunoSEQ multiplex PCR; TCRdb holds only in-frame clones, not every one. Here the sample spans millions of clones, roughly 94% being singletons. The V and J ends lost 3 bases and 5 bases, in that order; junction bases with no gene match: 8. Germline CDR1 and CDR2: SGHNT and YYREEE (reference sequence). CDR3 length equals 15 residues. These data belong to a study of shared clonotypes between healthy human individuals. Notes on the study in general: Blood alone was sampled, and tissue repertoires likely differ. Non-shared clonotypes had lower generation probabilities than those shared by all four donors.

Study donors comprised healthy, HIV-negative adults devoid of recent acute infection or vaccination. The TCR sequence derives from a man between 18 and 29 years old in good health. Sample: naive CD4+ T cells sorted from blood. Subset: CD45RA+ positively selected. The V gene is TRBV5-4, the J gene TRBJ1-2, with 9 bases aligning to TRBD1. CDR3 bases: TGTGCCAGCAGCTCGCCACAGGGGGCGGGTTATGGCTACACCTTC. The encoded protein is CASSSPQGAGYGYTF. Using reference TRBV5-4 and TRBJ1-2 for the parts outside the CDR3, the full variable domain is ETGVTQSPTHLIKTRGQQVTLRCSSQSGHNTVSWYQQALGQGPQFIFQYYREEENGRGNFPPRFSGLQFPNYSSELNVNALELDDSALYLCASSSPQGAGYGYTFGSGTRLTVV.